Following are 18 T cell receptor beta chains from one sample sequenced in a study of cytomegalovirus exposure and HLA in healthy donors. Researchers ran the PCR with 60 Vbeta and 13 Jbeta primers. Measured with immunoSEQ multiplex PCR; TCRdb has only the in-frame clones, and not every one. The sample has 150,000 to 200,000 clones; roughly four fifths are singletons. The sequenced sample consisted of PBMCs. The receptors stem from a woman aged 30 to 39 in good health and CMV-seropositive.

The chain employs TRBV27 and TRBJ2-6, with a possible D match to TRBD1 (5 bases). The germline CDR1 and CDR2 sequences are MNHEY and SMNVEV (reference sequence). V was trimmed by 11 bases and J by 4 bases, leaving 27 bases between them. The CDR3 contains 18 residues. The CDR3 region is CASTRGRQRHTGANVLTF. DNA of the CDR3: TGTGCCTCAACAAGAGGCAGACAGAGGCATACGGGGGCCAACGTCCTGACTTTC.

V gene TRBV7-9 combines with J gene TRBJ1-1, with TRBD1 matching over 8 bases. CDR3 length: 14 residues. Trimming removed 5 bases from V and 6 bases from J; junction bases left unmatched: 8. CDR1 is SEHNR, CDR2 FQNEAQ, per germline (reference sequence). The DNA for the CDR3 is TGTGCCAGCAGCCAGCGACAGGGGATGCCTGAAGCTTTCTTT. Encoded protein: CASSQRQGMPEAFF.

The V call is TRBV4-3, the J call TRBJ2-5, with D possibly being TRBD2 (6 bases). The V gene's germline CDR1 is LGHNA and CDR2 YSLEER. This CDR3 is built from 15 residues. The germline V and J ends were trimmed by 2 bases and 2 bases, with 12 bases remaining between them. The CDR3 loop reads CASSQHRDSQETQYF. CDR3 sequence (DNA): TGCGCCAGCAGCCAACACCGGGACTCACAAGAGACCCAGTACTTC.

V is TRBV6-4 and J is TRBJ1-1, with TRBD1 identical over 11 bases. The CDR3 sequence is 15 residues long. CDR1 and CDR2 from the germline V gene are MRHNA and SNTAGT. V lost 5 bases and J lost 4; bases outside the gene matches: 6. The CDR3 nucleotides are TGTGCCAGCAGTCTTGGGACAGGGGGGATCACTGAAGCTTTCTTT. Translated: CASSLGTGGITEAFF.

The V and J genes are TRBV5-1 and TRBJ2-2; D is perhaps TRBD1 (6 bases). The CDR3 extends over 15 amino acids. The V gene lost 2 bases and the J gene lost 1 base, with 9 bases spanning the gap. CDR1 and CDR2 from the germline V gene are SGHRS and YFSETQ. In DNA form, the CDR3 reads TGCGCCAGCAGCTTCGGACAGCAGAACACCGGGGAGCTGTTTTTT. Protein product: CASSFGQQNTGELFF.

This rearrangement joins TRBV5-4 to TRBJ2-1; tentative D call: TRBD2 (5 bases). Per germline, CDR1 SGHNT and CDR2 YYREEE (reference sequence). V was shortened by 4 bases and J by 6 bases, with 14 bases between the two germline ends. CDR3 length: 14 residues. Here the CDR3 DNA reads TGTGCCAGCAGCCCTACGGGGAGAACCAATGAGCAGTTCTTC. Translating it yields CASSPTGRTNEQFF. The entire variable domain, with the rest obtained from reference TRBV5-4 and TRBJ2-1, is as follows: ETGVTQSPTHLIKTRGQQVTLRCSSQSGHNTVSWYQQALGQGPQFIFQYYREEENGRGNFPPRFSGLQFPNYSSELNVNALELDDSALYLCASSPTGRTNEQFFGPGTRLTVL.

This clone was observed a few times. CDR3 coding DNA: TGCGCCAGCAGCCAGACAGGGAGCTCAACTAATGAAAAACTGTTTTTT. It codes for CASSQTGSSTNEKLFF. The J gene is TRBJ1-4, the V gene TRBV4-3, with TRBD1 matching 7 bases. Looked up from germline, CDR1 is LGHNA and CDR2 is YSLEER. V shed 3 bases, J shed 0 bases, and the junction held 4 bases outside the gene matches. This CDR3 is built from 16 residues.

V usage is TRBV7-2 and J usage is TRBJ2-5; a possible D gene is TRBD1 (6 bases). Looked up from germline, CDR1 is SGHTA and CDR2 is FQGNSA. CDR3 length equals 15 residues. The V end lost 5 bases, the J end lost 2 bases, and 15 bases lay between the germline ends. The CDR3 DNA follows: TGTGCCAGCAGCCAAGCTAGGACAGAGCAAGAGACCCAGTACTTC. Translation: CASSQARTEQETQYF. The variable domain in full, with the rest retrieved from reference TRBV7-2 and TRBJ2-5, is GAGVSQSPSNKVTEKGKDVELRCDPISGHTALYWYRQSLGQGLEFLIYFQGNSAPDKSGLPSDRFSAERTGGSVSTLTIQRTQQEDSAVYLCASSQARTEQETQYFGPGTRLLVL.

This chain connects TRBV10-3 to TRBJ2-3; 10 positions agree with TRBD1. Trimming removed 6 bases from V and 2 bases from J; junction bases left unmatched: 5. The CDR3 has 15 residues. The germline V gene has CDR1 ENHRY and CDR2 SYGVKD. CDR3 loop: CAIRGQGRFTDTQYF. CDR3 coding DNA: TGTGCCATCAGGGGACAGGGGAGATTCACAGATACGCAGTATTTT.

The sample holds one count of this clone. V usage is TRBV30 and J usage is TRBJ1-1, with TRBD1 matching 10 bases. Trimming removed 0 bases from V and 5 bases from J; junction bases left unmatched: 9. The CDR3 has 16 residues. Per the germline V gene, CDR1 is GTSNPN and CDR2 is SVGIG (reference sequence). The CDR3 bases are TGTGCCTGGAGTGTACAGGGACAGGGGCCGAGAACTGAAGCTTTCTTT. Translated: CAWSVQGQGPRTEAFF.

This clone has more than one count but fewer than ten. Different DNA sequences within this sample yield the same CDR3. The chain recombines TRBV5-1 with TRBJ2-2; 7 nucleotides match TRBD2. Germline V gene data show CDR1 as SGHRS and CDR2 as YFSETQ. V shed 0 bases, J shed 1 base, and the junction held 0 bases outside the gene matches. CDR3 length: 15 residues. CDR3 nucleotide sequence: TGCGCCAGCAGCTTGGCGGGAGGGAACACCGGGGAGCTGTTTTTT. Translating gives CASSLAGGNTGELFF.

V gene TRBV19 combines with J gene TRBJ1-6; D is undetermined. This CDR3 comprises 15 residues. V shed 3 bases and J shed 10 bases, with 16 bases lying between them. Germline V gene sequence: CDR1 LNHDA, CDR2 SQIVND (reference sequence). The CDR3 DNA sequence: TGTGCCAGTAGTATTGATTCCCTATTGGTCTCACCCCTCCACTTT. Protein sequence: CASSIDSLLVSPLHF. Based on the CDR3 plus reference TRBV19 and TRBJ1-6, the full variable domain is DGGITQSPKYLFRKEGQNVTLSCEQNLNHDAMYWYRQDPGQGLRLIYYSQIVNDFQKGDIAEGYSVSREKKESFPLTVTSAQKNPTAFYLCASSIDSLLVSPLHFGNGTRLTVT.

To note about this clone: At one end, the junction sequence differs from germline, possibly due to a read error. This rearrangement joins TRBV29-1 to TRBJ2-3; possible D gene TRBD1, 6 bases. Looked up from germline, CDR1 is SQVTM and CDR2 is ANQGSEA. The CDR3 is 14 residues long. CDR3 residues: CSVEDRSTTDTQYF. The DNA for the CDR3 is TGCAGCGTCGAAGACAGGTCAACCACAGATACGCAGTATTTT.

V is TRBV4-3 and J is TRBJ2-2, with TRBD2 matching over 7 bases. CDR3 length: 15 residues. Germline lookup yields CDR1 LGHNA and CDR2 YSLEER. The J segment lost 4 bases and the V segment lost 0 bases, leaving 2 bases of the junction unmatched. Here the CDR3 reads CASSQESGATGELFF. The DNA for the CDR3 is TGCGCCAGCAGCCAAGAGAGCGGGGCCACCGGGGAGCTGTTTTTT.

The J gene is TRBJ2-2, the V gene TRBV4-3, with a possible D match to TRBD1 (6 bases). Trimming stripped 4 bases from V and 0 bases from J, with 21 bases between. The CDR3 contains 19 residues. Germline CDR1 is LGHNA and CDR2 is YSLEER. The CDR3 protein is CASSPYIGQSQSNTGELFF. CDR3 DNA: TGCGCCAGCAGCCCCTACATCGGACAGTCCCAATCGAACACCGGGGAGCTGTTTTTT.

The V call is TRBV4-3, the J call TRBJ1-1; D unclear. With 0 bases removed from V and 2 bases from J, the gap between germline ends came to 4 bases. The CDR3 length is 13 residues. Germline lookup yields CDR1 LGHNA and CDR2 YSLEER. This CDR3 is CASSQDLNTEAFF. DNA of the CDR3: TGCGCCAGCAGCCAAGATCTTAACACTGAAGCTTTCTTT.

V usage is TRBV27 and J usage is TRBJ1-1; D is uncertain. CDR3 size: 14 residues. CDR1 MNHEY and CDR2 SMNVEV come from the germline V gene (reference sequence). Trimming removed 0 bases at V and 8 bases at J, with 13 bases between. The CDR3 DNA is TGTGCCAGCAGTTTATCACGAAACCGGGAGGAAGCTTTCTTT. It translates to CASSLSRNREEAFF.

The chain has TRBV30 and TRBJ1-2; 11 positions agree with TRBD1. This CDR3 spans 16 amino acids. Germline lookup yields CDR1 GTSNPN and CDR2 SVGIG (reference sequence). J lost 4 bases, V lost 2 bases, and 9 bases had no gene match. As DNA, the CDR3 is TGTGCCTGGAGTCCCCTGGGACAGGGGGAGAGCTATGGCTACACCTTC. Translated: CAWSPLGQGESYGYTF. Combining the CDR3 with reference TRBV30 and TRBJ1-2 gives the whole variable domain SQTIHQWPATLVQPVGSPLSLECTVEGTSNPNLYWYRQAAGRGLQLLFYSVGIGQISSEVPQNLSASRPQDRQFILSSKKLLLSDSGFYLCAWSPLGQGESYGYTFGSGTRLTVV.